This entry lists 9 T cell receptor beta chains sequenced from one sample in a study of human T cells and chemical hapten exposure. Documented time point: pre-sensitization, week 0. Treatment defined: therapeutic diphenylcyclopropenone sensitization with weekly scalp DPC. TCRdb re-called the RACE reads through MiXCR, storing one row per CDR3 protein. The repertoire includes 30,000 to 40,000 distinct CDR3 sequences, 7.6% of them detected once, and around 1.4% sits in the top ten. The input for sequencing was whole blood, taken in connection with sensitization to the hapten diphenylcyclopropenone (DPC). The receptors were sampled from a woman aged 50 to 65 with alopecia areata. Some clones in this sample may be carry-over from other donors' samples.

This clonotype was counted at least ten times. This sequence joins TRBV12-3 or TRBV12-4 and TRBJ2-5, with 10 bases aligning to TRBD1. CDR3 length: 16 amino acids. With 2 bases clipped from V and 3 bases from J, the junction kept 6 bases outside the gene matches. This CDR3 reads CASSLFHGTGEETQYF. The CDR3 DNA reads as TGTGCCAGCAGTTTATTCCACGGGACAGGGGAAGAGACCCAGTACTTC.

This chain uses TRBV12-3 or TRBV12-4 with TRBJ2-1, with 11 bases fitting TRBD1. Trimming took 7 bases from V and 3 from J; bases not matched to a gene: 26. The CDR3 runs 22 residues. Here the CDR3 reads CASTRTGGSSGASGVLYNEQFF. In DNA, the CDR3 is TGTGCCAGCACCCGGACAGGGGGCTCCTCGGGCGCTAGCGGGGTTCTCTACAATGAGCAGTTCTTC.

This clonotype was seen a handful of times. V gene TRBV18 combines with J gene TRBJ2-7, with D perhaps matching TRBD1 (5 bases). Germline V lookup: CDR1 KGHSH, CDR2 LQKENI. Trimming took 3 bases from V and 6 from J, leaving 15 bases between them. CDR3 size: 14 residues. In DNA, the CDR3 is TGTGCCAGCTCACCGGTTCTTAATAGGGGCGAGCAGTACTTC. Amino acid sequence: CASSPVLNRGEQYF.

The rearrangement links TRBV3-1 to TRBJ2-1; 8 bases map to TRBD2. The CDR3 extends over 14 amino acids. Per the germline V gene, CDR1 is LGHDT and CDR2 is YNNKEL (reference sequence). Trimming cost V 4 bases and J 7 bases; bases outside gene matches: 6. The CDR3 here is CASSRAGERNEQFF. The CDR3, as DNA: TGTGCCAGCAGCCGAGCGGGAGAGAGAAATGAGCAGTTCTTC.

This clonotype was seen a few times. This rearrangement joins TRBV12-3 or TRBV12-4 to TRBJ2-5; no clear D. V was clipped by 4 bases and J by 5 bases, with 11 bases between them. The CDR3 has 13 amino acids. CDR3 loop: CASSWIPRETQYF. The CDR3 DNA sequence: TGTGCCAGCAGTTGGATCCCCCGGGAGACCCAGTACTTC.

This clonotype has ten or more counts. The chain combines TRBV5-1 with TRBJ2-7; 9 nucleotides align to TRBD2. The CDR3 has 15 residues. CDR1 is SGHRS, CDR2 YFSETQ, per germline. V trimming: 2 bases; J trimming: 2 bases; junction bases outside the gene matches: 5. The CDR3 bases are TGCGCCAGCAGCTTCGGTAGCGGGAGCCCCTACGAGCAGTACTTC. This gives the protein CASSFGSGSPYEQYF.

The chain uses TRBV5-1 and TRBJ2-7, with TRBD2 as a possible D gene (5 bases). V lost 4 bases to trimming and J lost 7 bases, with 15 bases between them. Germline values: CDR1 SGHRS, CDR2 YFSETQ. The CDR3 is 13 amino acids. The CDR3 DNA reads as TGCGCCAGCAGCCCCTGGCGAGGGAGTGAGCAGTACTTC. The encoded protein is CASSPWRGSEQYF.

This clonotype was counted a few times. The V and J genes are TRBV29-1 and TRBJ2-7, with D perhaps given as TRBD1 or TRBD2 (5 bases each). CDR3 length: 14 amino acids. V lost 1 base to trimming and J lost 2 bases, with 12 bases between them. In germline, CDR1 is SQVTM, CDR2 ANQGSEA. This CDR3 reads CSVEAGFGTYEQYF. The CDR3 nucleotides read TGCAGCGTTGAAGCAGGGTTCGGGACCTACGAGCAGTACTTC.

Only a few counts were recorded for this clonotype. The rearrangement joins TRBV19 to TRBJ1-2; a weak D match, TRBD1 (6 bases). The V gene's germline CDR1 is LNHDA and CDR2 SQIVND (reference sequence). Between the trimmed V and J ends, which lost 6 bases and 5 bases, there was a span of 13 bases. The CDR3 is made up of 13 amino acids. The CDR3 loop is CASSPGTSYGYTF. The CDR3 DNA reads TGTGCCAGTAGCCCCGGGACAAGTTATGGCTACACCTTC.